The source of this T cell receptor beta chain is a study of blood T cell repertoires in COVID-19. Study-wide background: Samples taken during acute and convalescent COVID-19 were collected in the United States, Italy and Spain.

Method: immunoSEQ multiplex PCR; TCRdb's copy keeps in-frame clones and lacks some. The table includes over 35,000 clones, 70% to 90% detected once. This clone showed up just once. V lost 4 bases, J lost 5 bases, and 8 bases stayed unmatched. Germline values: CDR1 SGHNT, CDR2 YYREEE (reference sequence). The CDR3 is 14 residues long. This clonotype was obtained from a human donor in a cohort sampled during active COVID-19. Source material: peripheral blood. The chain combines TRBV5-4 with TRBJ1-2, with 7 nucleotides matching TRBD1. The CDR3 reads CASSHAGGGYGYTF. CDR3 DNA: TGTGCCAGCAGCCATGCAGGGGGAGGATATGGCTACACCTTC.